The 24 T cell receptor beta chains below were found in one sample sequenced in a study of control samples from healthy donors and cancer patients. TCRdb's copy holds only in-frame clones and misses some; the assay was immunoSEQ multiplex PCR. Altogether 150,000 or so clones are present, approximately 94% being singletons, with the ten largest covering over 10%. Sequencing was performed on blood. Receptor source: a man aged 40-49 years in good health.

A single count supports this clone. The chain recombines TRBV27 with TRBJ2-6; D is unresolved. Trimming took 4 bases from V and 1 from J, leaving 11 bases between them. The V gene's germline CDR1 is MNHEY and CDR2 SMNVEV (reference sequence). This CDR3 contains 16 residues. CDR3 protein: CASSSIQRSGANVLTF. CDR3 DNA: TGTGCCAGCAGTTCAATACAGAGGTCTGGGGCCAACGTCCTGACTTTC.

The chain recombines TRBV5-4 with TRBJ2-3; 8 bases agree with TRBD2. After removal of 4 bases from V and 4 bases from J, the junction contained 8 bases not matched to a gene. Per germline, CDR1 SGHNT and CDR2 YYREEE (reference sequence). This CDR3 is built from 15 residues. This CDR3 is CASSHPGLGADTQYF. CDR3 DNA: TGTGCCAGCAGCCACCCGGGACTAGGAGCAGATACGCAGTATTTT.

The chain recombines TRBV12-3 or TRBV12-4 with TRBJ1-6; no clear D gene. V was shortened by 2 bases and J by 7 bases, with 6 bases between the two germline ends. The CDR3 consists of 13 residues. Written as DNA, the CDR3 is TGTGCCAGCAGTTTAAGGGCAAATTCACCCCTCCACTTT. Residues: CASSLRANSPLHF.

This clone was seen only a few times. The chain has TRBV7-8 and TRBJ2-1; 8 bases agree with TRBD1. This CDR3 has 16 amino acids. From germline, CDR1 is SGHVS and CDR2 FQNEAQ. V lost 1 base to trimming and J lost 7 bases; unmatched junction nucleotides: 9. The CDR3 reads CASSLVEGQGRNEQFF. The CDR3 nucleotides read TGTGCCAGCAGCTTAGTCGAAGGACAGGGTCGGAATGAGCAGTTCTTC.

The CDR3 DNA reads TGTGCCAGCAGTGACTCAACCGACTACCTCTCCTACAATGAGCAGTTCTTC. It specifies CASSDSTDYLSYNEQFF. The chain recombines TRBV6-4 with TRBJ2-1, with a tentative D call TRBD2 (5 bases). Trimming removed 0 bases from V and 0 bases from J, with 12 bases in between. The CDR3 has 17 amino acids. Germline V gives CDR1 MRHNA, CDR2 SNTAGT.

The V call is TRBV25-1, the J call TRBJ1-3; D remains ambiguous. The V and J ends lost 1 base and 0 bases respectively, with 7 bases between them. This CDR3 contains 15 residues. In germline, CDR1 is MGHDK, CDR2 SYGVNS. The CDR3 DNA sequence: TGTGCCAGCAGTGAATCTCTGCTCTCTGGAAACACCATATATTTT. Its protein product is CASSESLLSGNTIYF. Drawing the rest from reference TRBV25-1 and TRBJ1-3, the complete variable domain is EADIYQTPRYLVIGTGKKITLECSQTMGHDKMYWYQQDPGMELHLIHYSYGVNSTEKGDLSSESTVSRIRTEHFPLTLESARPSHTSQYLCASSESLLSGNTIYFGEGSWLTVV.

The table lists this clone with a count of one. The chain carries TRBV5-6 and TRBJ2-7; TRBD1 matches 7 bases. The V gene's germline CDR1 is SGHDT and CDR2 YYEEEE. The CDR3 loop spans 12 amino acids. Trimming took 4 bases from V and 6 from J; bases not matched to a gene: 4. The CDR3 coding sequence is TGTGCCAGCAGCCATGGGACAGTCGAGCAGTACTTC. Translated, it gives CASSHGTVEQYF.

CDR3 DNA sequence: TGTGCCAGCAGCCTGGGGGACAGCCCTTTTGATACGCAGTATTTT. Translated, it gives CASSLGDSPFDTQYF. The chain links TRBV5-6 to TRBJ2-3; 7 bases align to TRBD1. Losses at the gene ends were 4 bases for V and 6 bases for J; bases not matched to a gene: 11. This CDR3 contains 15 residues. Germline loops: CDR1 SGHDT, CDR2 YYEEEE.

The chain uses TRBV5-6 and TRBJ2-5; the D gene could be TRBD1 or TRBD2 (5 bases each). Germline CDR1 SGHDT, CDR2 YYEEEE. The CDR3 length is 13 residues. The germline V and J ends were trimmed by 2 bases and 4 bases, with 9 bases remaining between them. The CDR3 protein is CASSFRDRETQYF. The CDR3 DNA reads as TGTGCCAGCAGCTTCCGGGACCGAGAGACCCAGTACTTC.

The rearrangement uses TRBV15 and TRBJ2-1, with TRBD2 matching 10 bases. The germline V gene has CDR1 LNHNV and CDR2 YYDKDF (reference sequence). The CDR3 extends over 16 amino acids. With 0 bases clipped from V and 8 bases from J, the junction kept 7 bases outside the gene matches. The CDR3 loop is CATSRDALAGFDEQFF. The CDR3 bases are TGTGCCACCAGCAGAGATGCACTAGCGGGATTCGATGAGCAGTTCTTC.

The chain links TRBV5-5 to TRBJ2-1; 7 nucleotides match TRBD2. The junction had 6 bases not matched to a gene; V was cut back by 2 bases and J by 10 bases. The CDR3 has 13 amino acids. In germline, CDR1 is SGHKS, CDR2 YYEKEE (reference sequence). CDR3 loop: CASSFRTRGEQFF. For the CDR3, the DNA is TGTGCCAGCAGCTTTCGGACTAGAGGCGAGCAGTTCTTC.

The chain combines TRBV6-5 with TRBJ2-7; 13 bases agree with TRBD2. The germline CDR1 and CDR2 sequences are MNHEY and SVGAGI. The CDR3 covers 14 residues. V shed 6 bases, J shed 3 bases, and the junction held 2 bases outside the gene matches. Here the CDR3 reads CASRRLAGGYEQYF. The CDR3 bases are TGTGCCAGCAGACGACTAGCGGGAGGCTACGAGCAGTACTTC.

CDR3 sequence: CASGLASGYQETQYF. The CDR3 DNA reads as TGTGCTAGTGGTTTGGCCAGTGGGTACCAAGAGACCCAGTACTTC. J is TRBJ2-5 and V is TRBV12-5; D gene unclear. This CDR3 contains 15 residues. Germline V gives CDR1 LGHNT, CDR2 FRNRAP. V lost 1 base and J lost 0, with 9 bases in between.

The CDR3 nucleotides are TGTGCCACCAGCAGAAAGACGGAAGCCTACGAGCAGTACTTC. Encoded protein: CATSRKTEAYEQYF. The chain uses TRBV15 and TRBJ2-7; D call uncertain. The CDR3 sequence is 14 residues long. Germline CDR1 LNHNV, CDR2 YYDKDF (reference sequence). V lost 2 bases and J 2 bases, leaving 10 bases between the germline ends.

The chain has TRBV7-9 and TRBJ1-1; tentative D call: TRBD1 (5 bases). Germline V lookup: CDR1 SEHNR, CDR2 FQNEAQ (reference sequence). V shed 4 bases and J shed 1 base, with 7 bases lying between them. CDR3 length: 13 amino acids. Written as DNA, the CDR3 is TGTGCCAGCAGCTCCGGACAGAACACTGAAGCTTTCTTT. Its protein is CASSSGQNTEAFF.

The rearrangement joins TRBV7-2 to TRBJ2-1; D is unclear. The CDR3 is made up of 14 amino acids. Germline CDR1 is SGHTA and CDR2 is FQGNSA. Trimming cost V 2 bases and J 2 bases, with 7 bases left between them. Written as DNA, the CDR3 is TGTGCCAGCAGCTTAACTGCTCCCTACAATGAGCAGTTCTTC. Protein: CASSLTAPYNEQFF.

The chain combines TRBV4-3 with TRBJ2-2, with 14 bases matching TRBD2. With V trimmed by 0 bases and J by 6 bases, 6 bases remained unmatched. The CDR3 runs 18 residues. Germline values: CDR1 LGHNA, CDR2 YSLEER. CDR3 bases: TGCGCCAGCAGCCAAGATGGGGGACTAGCGGGGGTGGCCGGGGAGCTGTTTTTT. This sequence encodes CASSQDGGLAGVAGELFF.

This rearrangement joins TRBV9 to TRBJ1-5; 7 bases agree with TRBD1. The germline V gene has CDR1 SGDLS and CDR2 YYNGEE. V lost 3 bases and J lost 0; bases outside the gene matches: 0. The CDR3 runs to 14 residues. The CDR3 region has the DNA TGTGCCAGCAGCGGACAGGGTAGCAATCAGCCCCAGCATTTT. Its translation is CASSGQGSNQPQHF.

This chain uses TRBV5-1 with TRBJ1-1, with 7 positions matching TRBD1. Germline V CDR1 and CDR2: SGHRS, YFSETQ. V was pared by 5 bases and J by 11 bases, with 12 bases of the junction left unmatched. This CDR3 is 13 amino acids long. CDR3 coding DNA: TGCGCCAGCAGTCAGGAGGGGGCCGGTGTGGCTTTCTTT. The encoded protein is CASSQEGAGVAFF.

The V and J genes are TRBV5-1 and TRBJ1-1, with D unclear. Trimming took 5 bases from V and 3 from J, leaving 11 bases between them. CDR1 and CDR2 (germline): SGHRS, YFSETQ. The CDR3 is made up of 13 amino acids. CDR3 region: CASSLGRYTEAFF. CDR3 bases: TGCGCCAGCAGTCTCGGACGGTACACTGAAGCTTTCTTT.

The chain carries TRBV6-6 and TRBJ2-7, with D perhaps TRBD2 (5 bases). CDR1 is MNHNY, CDR2 SVGAGI, per germline (reference sequence). V shed 6 bases and J shed 3 bases, with 9 bases lying between them. This CDR3 has 12 residues. CDR3 sequence: CASSHGNYEQYF. For the CDR3, the DNA is TGTGCCAGCAGCCACGGGAACTACGAGCAGTACTTC.

The chain is built from TRBV28 and TRBJ1-1; D is unclear. Germline V lookup: CDR1 MDHEN, CDR2 SYDVKM. V was shortened by 4 bases and J by 4 bases, with 13 bases between the two germline ends. There are 14 residues in the CDR3. The CDR3 DNA is TGTGCCAGCAGTTCCGGCCGTGCGTTCACTGAAGCTTTCTTT. This codes for CASSSGRAFTEAFF.

The chain employs TRBV7-8 and TRBJ1-5, with 10 bases lining up with TRBD1. Germline assignment: CDR1 SGHVS and CDR2 FQNEAQ. With V trimmed by 5 bases and J by 1 base, 14 bases remained unmatched. This CDR3 has 19 amino acids. The CDR3 region has the DNA TGTGCCAGCAGCGCGCCGCCGGGACAGGGGCCTAGGAGCAATCAGCCCCAGCATTTT. Amino acid sequence: CASSAPPGQGPRSNQPQHF. Full variable domain (missing parts from reference TRBV7-8 and TRBJ1-5): GAGVSQSPRYKVAKRGQDVALRCDPISGHVSLFWYQQALGQGPEFLTYFQNEAQLDKSGLPSDRFFAERPEGSVSTLKIQRTQQEDSAVYLCASSAPPGQGPRSNQPQHFGDGTRLSIL.

This clone has just one count. V gene TRBV20-1 combines with J gene TRBJ1-5; D perhaps matches TRBD1 (5 bases). This CDR3 contains 13 residues. Germline values: CDR1 DFQATT, CDR2 SNEGSKA (reference sequence). Trimming took 3 bases from V and 7 from J, leaving 13 bases between them. CDR3 in amino acids: CSASRQMGQPQHF. In DNA, the CDR3 is TGCAGTGCTAGTAGACAGATGGGGCAGCCCCAGCATTTT.